This T cell receptor beta chain was recovered during a study of blood T cell repertoires in COVID-19. Across the study: Acute-phase and convalescent COVID-19 samples originated in the United States, Italy and Spain. The analysed material was cDNA or gDNA that came from T cells, B-cell-depleted T cells, or PBMCs.

The V gene's germline CDR1 is MGHDK and CDR2 SYGVNS. After removal of 7 bases from V and 3 bases from J, the junction contained 17 bases not matched to a gene. CDR3 length equals 18 residues. Original handling: Amplification of reference gene primers provided the estimated nucleated cell counts. Assay used: immunoSEQ multiplex PCR; TCRdb lists only in-frame clones, some missing. The V and J calls and clone size were taken over from that table, and D and trimming were inferred from the DNA. The sample lists tens of thousands of clones, roughly 86% seen once, with 12% in the top ten. The rearrangement links TRBV25-1 to TRBJ1-3, with 8 bases lining up with TRBD1. Sequencing was done on a sample of peripheral blood. The TCR comes from a human donor in a cohort sampled during active COVID-19. The CDR3: CASIGSWTGLFIGNTIYF. CDR3 coding DNA: TGTGCCAGCATCGGGTCCTGGACAGGGCTTTTTATTGGAAACACCATATATTTT.